This TCR beta chain comes out of a study of blood T cell repertoires in COVID-19. Source study methods: Amplification of reference gene primers was used by the study to estimate nucleated cell counts. TCRdb keeps only in-frame clones here, not all; method: immunoSEQ multiplex PCR. From that table come the V and J calls and clone size; the DNA was used to work out D and trimming. The sample has 85,000 to 110,000 clones, roughly nine tenths seen once. Sequencing was carried out using peripheral blood. The receptor was derived from an elderly woman in a cohort sampled during active COVID-19.

In DNA form, the CDR3 reads TGCGCCAGCAGCCGATCGGTTGGACAGGGGAATGAGCAGTTCTTC. Translation gives CASSRSVGQGNEQFF. The genes are TRBV5-1 and TRBJ2-1, with 9 nucleotides matching TRBD1. The CDR3 totals 15 residues. The V gene's germline CDR1 is SGHRS and CDR2 YFSETQ. The ends lost 4 bases at V and 7 bases at J; junction bases unmatched: 9.